One T cell receptor beta chain is described in this entry. Antigen unknown. This sample stems from a study of shared clonotypes between healthy human individuals. Each subset's genomic DNA was split evenly across several immunoSEQ plates. Original processing notes: ImmunoSEQ yielded junction-only sequences lacking quality scores, so filtering differed. The data were produced by immunoSEQ multiplex PCR, yet TCRdb's version contains in-frame clones alone and is incomplete. The D gene and trimming were derived from the DNA, and the V and J assignments and clone size from that table. The profile covers under 600,000 clones, with around 77% appearing a single time and more than 10% taken by the ten largest. Broader study findings: Expectations were that clonotype sharing among donors would be affected by sequencing depth.

Per the germline V gene, CDR1 is MNHEY and CDR2 is SMNVEV (reference sequence). V trimming: 5 bases; J trimming: 4 bases; junction bases outside the gene matches: 16. This CDR3 contains 20 residues. The donor population consisted of healthy HIV-negative adults with no recent acute infections or vaccinations. The clonotype originates from a woman aged 40 to 50 in good health. Some clones in this sample may be carry-over from other donors' samples. The sequenced material came from PBMCs. The V gene is TRBV27, the J gene TRBJ2-1; 14 bases line up with TRBD2. CDR3 nucleotides: TGTGCCAGCAGTCTTCGGACTAGCGGGAGGCGCCTATCCCCTTACAATGAGCAGTTCTTC. The encoded protein is CASSLRTSGRRLSPYNEQFF.